The clone carrying this T cell receptor beta chain was seen ten or more times. Its antigen is still unknown. The record originates from a study of spatial heterogeneity in lung cancer. Study results and limitations: Ubiquitous expanded tumor TCRs showed up in blood more at resection than follow-up.

This CDR3 spans 12 amino acids. The germline V gene has CDR1 SQVTM and CDR2 ANQGSEA. V was clipped by 3 bases and J by 0 bases, with 5 bases between them. The time point here: blood at routine non-recurrence follow-up after resection. The study sequenced unsorted whole RNA from tumor, nontumor lung or frozen PBMC. Every individual TCR cDNA molecule carried its own unique molecular identifier, which allowed correction of PCR and sequencing errors. TCRdb re-analysed the 5' RACE reads in MiXCR, keeping a single row per CDR3 protein. Among 27,000 or so distinct CDR3 sequences listed, 5.4% were seen once. The clonotype was recovered from a female donor with early-stage non-small cell lung cancer. Sequences were derived from PBMCs, sampled at follow-up. V usage is TRBV29-1 and J usage is TRBJ1-1, with D unresolved. CDR3 amino acids: CSVDRMNTEAFF. CDR3 nucleotides: TGCAGCGTTGACCGGATGAACACTGAAGCTTTCTTT.